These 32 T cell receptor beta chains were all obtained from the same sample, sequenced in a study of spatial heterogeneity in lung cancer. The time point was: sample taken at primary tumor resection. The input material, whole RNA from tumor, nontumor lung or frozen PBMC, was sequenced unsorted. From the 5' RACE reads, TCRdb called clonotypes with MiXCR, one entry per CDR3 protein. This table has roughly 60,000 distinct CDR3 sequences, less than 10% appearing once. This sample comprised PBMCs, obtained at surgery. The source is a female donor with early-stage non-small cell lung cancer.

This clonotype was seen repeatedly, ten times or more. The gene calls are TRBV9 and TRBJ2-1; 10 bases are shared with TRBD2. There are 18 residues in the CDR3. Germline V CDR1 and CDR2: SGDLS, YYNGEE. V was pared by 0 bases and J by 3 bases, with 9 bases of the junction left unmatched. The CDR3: CASSVDSGGPNLYNEQFF. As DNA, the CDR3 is TGTGCCAGCAGCGTAGATAGCGGGGGGCCAAATCTCTACAATGAGCAGTTCTTC.

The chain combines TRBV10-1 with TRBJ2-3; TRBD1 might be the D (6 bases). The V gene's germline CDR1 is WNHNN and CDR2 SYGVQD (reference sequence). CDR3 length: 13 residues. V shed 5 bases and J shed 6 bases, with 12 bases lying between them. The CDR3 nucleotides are TGCGCCAGCAGTCCAGGGGTCTTGGATACGCAGTATTTT. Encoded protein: CASSPGVLDTQYF.

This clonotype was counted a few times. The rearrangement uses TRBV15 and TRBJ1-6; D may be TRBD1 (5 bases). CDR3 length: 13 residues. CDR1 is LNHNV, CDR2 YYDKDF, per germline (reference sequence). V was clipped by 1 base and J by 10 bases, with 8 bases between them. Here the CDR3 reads CATSRAWGSPLHF. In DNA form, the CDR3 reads TGTGCCACCAGCAGAGCCTGGGGGTCACCCCTCCACTTT. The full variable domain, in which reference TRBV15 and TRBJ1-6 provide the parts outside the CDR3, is DAMVIQNPRYQVTQFGKPVTLSCSQTLNHNVMYWYQQKSSQAPKLLFHYYDKDFNNEADTPDNFQSRRPNTSFCFLDIRSPGLGDTAMYLCATSRAWGSPLHFGNGTRLTVT.

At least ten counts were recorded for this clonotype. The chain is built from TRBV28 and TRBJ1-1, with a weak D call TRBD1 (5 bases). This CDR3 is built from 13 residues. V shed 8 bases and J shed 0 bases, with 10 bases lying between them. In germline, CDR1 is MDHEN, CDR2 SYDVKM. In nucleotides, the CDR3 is TGTGCCAGCGGTGGGGGGTTGAACACTGAAGCTTTCTTT. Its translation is CASGGGLNTEAFF. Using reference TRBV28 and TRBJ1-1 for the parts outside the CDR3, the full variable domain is DVKVTQSSRYLVKRTGEKVFLECVQDMDHENMFWYRQDPGLGLRLIYFSYDVKMKEKGDIPEGYSVSREKKERFSLILESASTNQTSMYLCASGGGLNTEAFFGQGTRLTVV.

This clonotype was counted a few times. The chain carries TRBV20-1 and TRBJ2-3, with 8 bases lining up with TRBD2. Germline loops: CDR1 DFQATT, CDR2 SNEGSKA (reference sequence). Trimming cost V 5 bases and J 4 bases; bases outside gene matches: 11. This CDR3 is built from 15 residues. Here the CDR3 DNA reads TGCAGTGCTTTAGGAGCGGGAGCGGGCCCAGATACGCAGTATTTT. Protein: CSALGAGAGPDTQYF.

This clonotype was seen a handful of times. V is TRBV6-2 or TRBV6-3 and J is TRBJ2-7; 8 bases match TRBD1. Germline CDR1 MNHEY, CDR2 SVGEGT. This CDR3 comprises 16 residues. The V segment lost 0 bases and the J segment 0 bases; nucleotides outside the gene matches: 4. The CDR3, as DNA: TGTGCCAGCAGTTACTCGAGACAGGGGTCCTCCTACGAGCAGTACTTC. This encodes CASSYSRQGSSYEQYF.

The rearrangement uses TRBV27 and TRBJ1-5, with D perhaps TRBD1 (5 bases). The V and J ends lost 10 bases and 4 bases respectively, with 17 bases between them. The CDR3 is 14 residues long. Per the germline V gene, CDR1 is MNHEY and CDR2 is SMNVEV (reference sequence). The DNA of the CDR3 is TGTGCCAACACCAGGGCCCCGGGGAATCAGCCCCAGCATTTT. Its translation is CANTRAPGNQPQHF.

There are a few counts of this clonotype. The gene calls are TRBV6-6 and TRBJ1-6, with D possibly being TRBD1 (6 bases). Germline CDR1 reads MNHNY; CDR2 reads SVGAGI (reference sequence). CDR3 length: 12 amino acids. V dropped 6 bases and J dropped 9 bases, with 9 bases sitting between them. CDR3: CASRTRGSPLHF. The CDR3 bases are TGTGCCAGCAGGACCAGGGGTTCACCCCTCCACTTT.

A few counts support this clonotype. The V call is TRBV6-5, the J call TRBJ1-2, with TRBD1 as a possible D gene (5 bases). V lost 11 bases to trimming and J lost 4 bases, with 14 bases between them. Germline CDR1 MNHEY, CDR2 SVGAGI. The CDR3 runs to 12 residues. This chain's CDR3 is CASSPGLYGYTF. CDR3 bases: TGTGCCTCCTCCCCAGGGCTCTATGGCTACACCTTC.

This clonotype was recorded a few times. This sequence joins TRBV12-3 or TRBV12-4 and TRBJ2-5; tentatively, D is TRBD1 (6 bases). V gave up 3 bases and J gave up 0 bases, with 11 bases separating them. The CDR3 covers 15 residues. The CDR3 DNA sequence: TGTGCCAGCAGTTTTGGCGGACAGTACCAAGAGACCCAGTACTTC. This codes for CASSFGGQYQETQYF.

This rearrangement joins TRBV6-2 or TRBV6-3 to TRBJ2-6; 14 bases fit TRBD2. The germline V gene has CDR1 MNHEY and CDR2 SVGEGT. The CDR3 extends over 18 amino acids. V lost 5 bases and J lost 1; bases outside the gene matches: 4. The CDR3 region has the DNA TGTGCCAGCAGTCCCGGGACTAGCGGGAGTTCTGGGGCCAACGTCCTGACTTTC. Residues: CASSPGTSGSSGANVLTF.

CDR3 bases: TGTGCCAGCAGCTTACCGGGGACCTACGAGCAGTACTTC. Encoded protein: CASSLPGTYEQYF. The chain links TRBV7-2 to TRBJ2-7; weak D call: TRBD2 (5 bases). The V and J ends lost 2 bases and 2 bases respectively, with 7 bases between them. The germline CDR1 and CDR2 sequences are SGHTA and FQGNSA. CDR3 length: 13 residues.

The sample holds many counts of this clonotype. The CDR3 loop reads CASSSRAAQGTDTQYF. Here the CDR3 DNA reads TGTGCCAGCAGTAGCAGGGCAGCCCAGGGCACAGATACGCAGTATTTT. The V and J genes are TRBV6-5 and TRBJ2-3, with D perhaps matching TRBD1 (5 bases). This CDR3 region has 16 residues. The V gene's germline CDR1 is MNHEY and CDR2 SVGAGI. V gave up 5 bases and J gave up 1 base, with 16 bases separating them.

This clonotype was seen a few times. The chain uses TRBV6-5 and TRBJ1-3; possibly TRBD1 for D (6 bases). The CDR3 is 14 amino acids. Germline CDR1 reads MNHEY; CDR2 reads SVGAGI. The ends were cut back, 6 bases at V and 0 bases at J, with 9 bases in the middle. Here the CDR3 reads CASRPGASGNTIYF. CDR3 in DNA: TGTGCCAGCAGGCCGGGGGCCTCTGGAAACACCATATATTTT.

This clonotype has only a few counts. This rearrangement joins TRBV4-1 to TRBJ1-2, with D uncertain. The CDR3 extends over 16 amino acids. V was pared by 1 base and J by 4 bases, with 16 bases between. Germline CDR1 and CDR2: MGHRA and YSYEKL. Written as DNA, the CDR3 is TGCGCCAGCAGCCAAGTTATCGGGCAGAGCAGCTATGGCTACACCTTC. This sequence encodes CASSQVIGQSSYGYTF.

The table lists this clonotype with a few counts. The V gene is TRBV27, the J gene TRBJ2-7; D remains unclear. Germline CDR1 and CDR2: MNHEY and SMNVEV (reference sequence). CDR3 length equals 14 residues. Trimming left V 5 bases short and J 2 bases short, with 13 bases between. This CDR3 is CASSQQPLTYEQYF. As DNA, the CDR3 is TGTGCCAGCAGTCAGCAACCCCTAACCTACGAGCAGTACTTC.

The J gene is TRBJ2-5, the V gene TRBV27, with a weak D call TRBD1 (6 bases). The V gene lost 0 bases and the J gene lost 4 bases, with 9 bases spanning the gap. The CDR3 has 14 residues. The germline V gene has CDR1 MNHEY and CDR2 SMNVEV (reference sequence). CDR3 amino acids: CASSLSSRGETQYF. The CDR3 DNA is TGTGCCAGCAGTTTATCATCCAGGGGAGAGACCCAGTACTTC.

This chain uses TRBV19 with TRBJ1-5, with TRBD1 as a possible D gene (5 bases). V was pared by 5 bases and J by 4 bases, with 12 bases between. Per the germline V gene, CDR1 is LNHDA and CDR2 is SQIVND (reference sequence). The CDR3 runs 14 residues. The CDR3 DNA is TGTGCCAGTAGTCCCGACAGTGAAAATCAGCCCCAGCATTTT. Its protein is CASSPDSENQPQHF.

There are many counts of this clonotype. The CDR3 reads CASRNRAATNEKLFF. CDR3 coding DNA: TGTGCCAGCCGAAACAGGGCTGCAACTAATGAAAAACTGTTTTTT. This sequence joins TRBV28 and TRBJ1-4, with a weak D call TRBD1 (6 bases). Trimming cost V 8 bases and J 0 bases, with 13 bases left between them. The CDR3 sequence is 15 residues long. Germline values: CDR1 MDHEN, CDR2 SYDVKM.

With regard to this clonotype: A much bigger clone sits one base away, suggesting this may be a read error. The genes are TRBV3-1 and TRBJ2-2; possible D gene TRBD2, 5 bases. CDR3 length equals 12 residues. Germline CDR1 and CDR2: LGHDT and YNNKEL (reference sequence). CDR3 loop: CASSQPPGEPFF. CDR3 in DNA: TGTGCCAGCAGCCAGCCTCCCGGGGAGCCGTTTTTT.

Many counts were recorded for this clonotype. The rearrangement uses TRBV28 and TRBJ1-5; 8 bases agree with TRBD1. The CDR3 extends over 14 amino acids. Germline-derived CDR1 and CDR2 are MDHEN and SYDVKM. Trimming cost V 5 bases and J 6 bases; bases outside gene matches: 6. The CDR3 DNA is TGTGCCAGCAGTCGGGTCCAGGGGGCTCAGCCCCAGCATTTT. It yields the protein CASSRVQGAQPQHF.

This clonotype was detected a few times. CDR3 sequence: CASSLGLAGVSDTQYF. The DNA of the CDR3 is TGCGCCAGCAGCTTGGGACTAGCGGGAGTCAGCGATACGCAGTATTTT. The chain joins TRBV5-1 to TRBJ2-3, with 12 bases matching TRBD2. CDR1 is SGHRS, CDR2 YFSETQ, per germline. V lost 0 bases and J lost 6; bases outside the gene matches: 5. The CDR3 has 16 amino acids.

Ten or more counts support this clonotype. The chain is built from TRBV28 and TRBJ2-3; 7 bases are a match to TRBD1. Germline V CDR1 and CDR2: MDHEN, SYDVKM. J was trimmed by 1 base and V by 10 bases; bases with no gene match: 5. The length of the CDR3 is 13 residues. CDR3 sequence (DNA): TGTGCCACCAGGGGGTCGGGCACAGATACGCAGTATTTT. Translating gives CATRGSGTDTQYF.

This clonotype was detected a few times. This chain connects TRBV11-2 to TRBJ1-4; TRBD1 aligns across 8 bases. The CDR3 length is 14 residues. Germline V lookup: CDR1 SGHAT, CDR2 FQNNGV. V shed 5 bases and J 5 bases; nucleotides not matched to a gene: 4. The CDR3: CASSRDRPNEKLFF. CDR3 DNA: TGTGCCAGCAGCCGGGACAGGCCAAATGAAAAACTGTTTTTT. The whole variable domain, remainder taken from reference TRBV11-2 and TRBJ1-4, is EAGVAQSPRYKIIEKRQSVAFWCNPISGHATLYWYQQILGQGPKLLIQFQNNGVVDDSQLPKDRFSAERLKGVDSTLKIQPAKLEDSAVYLCASSRDRPNEKLFFGSGTQLSVL.

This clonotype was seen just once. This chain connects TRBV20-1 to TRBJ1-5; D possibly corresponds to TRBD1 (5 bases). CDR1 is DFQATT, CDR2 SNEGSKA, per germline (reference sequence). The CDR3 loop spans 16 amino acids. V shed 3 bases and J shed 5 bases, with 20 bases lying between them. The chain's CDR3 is CSASTHPDSAHQPQHF. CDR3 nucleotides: TGCAGTGCTAGCACACACCCCGACAGCGCCCATCAGCCCCAGCATTTT.

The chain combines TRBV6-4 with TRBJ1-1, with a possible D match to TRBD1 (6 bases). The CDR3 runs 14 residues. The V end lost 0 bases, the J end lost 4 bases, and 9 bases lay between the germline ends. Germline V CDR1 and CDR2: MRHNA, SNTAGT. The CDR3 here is CASSDSNRATEAFF. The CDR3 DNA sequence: TGTGCCAGCAGTGACTCCAACAGGGCCACTGAAGCTTTCTTT.

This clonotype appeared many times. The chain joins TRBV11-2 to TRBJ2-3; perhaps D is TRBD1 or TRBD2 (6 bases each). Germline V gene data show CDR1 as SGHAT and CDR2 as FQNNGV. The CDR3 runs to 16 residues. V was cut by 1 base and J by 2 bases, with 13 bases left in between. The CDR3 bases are TGTGCCAGCAGCTTAGTGCCGGGGGCGAACACAGATACGCAGTATTTT. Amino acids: CASSLVPGANTDTQYF.

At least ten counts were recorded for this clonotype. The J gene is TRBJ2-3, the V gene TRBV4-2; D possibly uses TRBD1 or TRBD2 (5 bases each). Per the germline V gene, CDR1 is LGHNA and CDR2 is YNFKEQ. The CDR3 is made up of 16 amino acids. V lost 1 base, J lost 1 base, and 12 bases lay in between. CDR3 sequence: CASSQGQTGGTDTQYF. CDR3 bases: TGTGCCAGCAGCCAAGGACAGACCGGGGGCACAGATACGCAGTATTTT.

The CDR3 DNA reads as TGTGCCAGCAGCGCCTCTAGCGCAGATACGCAGTATTTT. It translates to CASSASSADTQYF. The rearrangement joins TRBV9 to TRBJ2-3; the D gene is possibly TRBD2 (6 bases). Trimming pared 3 bases from V and 4 bases from J, leaving 9 bases between. The germline V gene encodes CDR1 SGDLS and CDR2 YYNGEE. This CDR3 spans 13 amino acids.

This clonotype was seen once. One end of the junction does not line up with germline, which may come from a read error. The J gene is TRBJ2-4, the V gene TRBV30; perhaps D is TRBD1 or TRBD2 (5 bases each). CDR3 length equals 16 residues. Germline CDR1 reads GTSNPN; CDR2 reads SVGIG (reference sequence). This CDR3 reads CTWSTRGDLAKNIQYF. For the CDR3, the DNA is TGTACCTGGAGTACGAGGGGTGACCTAGCCAAAAACATTCAGTACTTC.

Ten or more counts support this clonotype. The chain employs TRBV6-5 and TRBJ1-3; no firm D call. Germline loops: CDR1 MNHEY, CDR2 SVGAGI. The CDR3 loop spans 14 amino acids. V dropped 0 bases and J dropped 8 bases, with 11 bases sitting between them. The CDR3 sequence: CASSYSRTGYTIYF. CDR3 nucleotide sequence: TGTGCCAGCAGTTACTCGAGAACGGGATACACCATATATTTT.

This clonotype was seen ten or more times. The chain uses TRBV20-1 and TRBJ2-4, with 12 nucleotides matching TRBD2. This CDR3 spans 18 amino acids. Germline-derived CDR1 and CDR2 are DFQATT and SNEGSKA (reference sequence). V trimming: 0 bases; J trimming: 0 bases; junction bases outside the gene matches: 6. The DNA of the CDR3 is TGCAGTGCTAGAGACGGGACTAGCGGGCTACTAGCCAAAAACATTCAGTACTTC. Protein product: CSARDGTSGLLAKNIQYF.